This entry lists 12 T cell receptor beta chains sequenced from one sample in a study of neurological immune-mediated disorders. TCRdb re-analysed the 5' RACE reads in MiXCR, keeping a single row per CDR3 protein. The table shows tens of thousands of distinct CDR3 sequences, with approximately 10% occurring only once. Source material: PBMCs. The receptors stem from a man in his forties or fifties in good health.

This clonotype was seen repeatedly, ten times or more. The chain employs TRBV12-3 or TRBV12-4 and TRBJ2-2; D is possibly TRBD1 or TRBD2 (5 bases each). V lost 7 bases and J lost 2, with 11 bases in between. CDR3 length: 14 residues. The CDR3 nucleotides read TGTGCCAGCACTCCGGGACCCAACACCGGGGAGCTGTTTTTT. It yields the protein CASTPGPNTGELFF.

This clonotype was recorded at least ten times. This rearrangement joins TRBV10-1 to TRBJ2-3; TRBD2 agrees at 7 bases. CDR3 length: 15 residues. Looked up from germline, CDR1 is WNHNN and CDR2 is SYGVQD (reference sequence). The V and J ends lost 2 bases and 4 bases, in that order; junction bases with no gene match: 6. CDR3 sequence (DNA): TGCGCCAGCAGTGAGGGCGGGAGTCAGGCAGATACGCAGTATTTT. This translates into CASSEGGSQADTQYF.

Many counts were recorded for this clonotype. This chain uses TRBV12-3 or TRBV12-4 with TRBJ2-3; possibly TRBD2 for D (7 bases). The ends were cut back, 3 bases at V and 12 bases at J, with 16 bases in the middle. This CDR3 has 13 residues. The CDR3 region is CASSFGEAGAQYF. DNA for the CDR3: TGTGCCAGCAGTTTTGGAGAGGCGGGGGCCCAGTATTTT.

This clonotype was picked up many times. The V call is TRBV28, the J call TRBJ2-7; the match to TRBD2 covers 7 bases. CDR1 is MDHEN, CDR2 SYDVKM, per germline. The CDR3 extends over 15 amino acids. Unmatched junction bases numbered 14, after V lost 8 bases and J lost 4 bases. CDR3 region: CASHPPGGGGYEQYF. The CDR3 DNA reads TGTGCCAGCCACCCCCCGGGAGGAGGCGGATACGAGCAGTACTTC. The whole variable domain, filled in from reference TRBV28 and TRBJ2-7, reads DVKVTQSSRYLVKRTGEKVFLECVQDMDHENMFWYRQDPGLGLRLIYFSYDVKMKEKGDIPEGYSVSREKKERFSLILESASTNQTSMYLCASHPPGGGGYEQYFGPGTRLTVT.

This clonotype was detected a few times. This chain connects TRBV2 to TRBJ2-3; possible D gene TRBD2, 5 bases. CDR3 size: 15 residues. Trimming took off 4 bases at V and 3 bases at J, with 14 bases between the two ends. Looked up from germline, CDR1 is SNHLY and CDR2 is FYNNEI. Here the CDR3 reads CASSVERPGTDTQYF. CDR3 DNA sequence: TGTGCCAGCAGTGTGGAGCGGCCAGGAACAGATACGCAGTATTTT.

This clonotype was observed at least ten times. This sequence joins TRBV29-1 and TRBJ2-2; D is possibly TRBD1 (6 bases). Germline loops: CDR1 SQVTM, CDR2 ANQGSEA. The length of the CDR3 is 16 residues. Trimming took off 4 bases at V and 0 bases at J, with 15 bases between the two ends. Here the CDR3 DNA reads TGCAGCGTTGCTCATGAGGGGGTCGCGAACACCGGGGAGCTGTTTTTT. The encoded protein is CSVAHEGVANTGELFF.

Ten or more counts support this clonotype. As DNA, the CDR3 is TGTGCCAGCAGCTCAGACGGGGCGCGGGAGGGCTACACCTTC. Protein: CASSSDGAREGYTF. V and J are TRBV12-3 or TRBV12-4 and TRBJ1-2, with a possible D match to TRBD1 (5 bases). The CDR3 consists of 14 residues. The V and J ends lost 6 bases and 8 bases respectively, with 19 bases between them.

Ten or more counts support this clonotype. The gene calls are TRBV12-3 or TRBV12-4 and TRBJ2-7, with 8 positions matching TRBD2. J lost 6 bases, V lost 5 bases, and 18 bases had no gene match. The CDR3 sequence is 17 residues long. Written as DNA, the CDR3 is TGTGCCAGCAGTGTCGCCGCGGGGGGAAGGGGGGGCAGCGAGCAGTACTTC. Translated: CASSVAAGGRGGSEQYF.

This clonotype was seen repeatedly, ten times or more. The chain is built from TRBV5-6 and TRBJ2-5, with a weak D call TRBD2 (7 bases). Trimming left V 0 bases short and J 5 bases short, with 14 bases between. Germline loops: CDR1 SGHDT, CDR2 YYEEEE. The CDR3 is 15 amino acids. CDR3 DNA: TGTGCCAGCAGCTTGGAAGGGGGGGCTTGGGAGACCCAGTACTTC. Its translation: CASSLEGGAWETQYF.

This clonotype was seen many times. J is TRBJ2-2 and V is TRBV7-3, with D unresolved. The CDR3 covers 14 residues. The germline V and J ends were trimmed by 5 bases and 4 bases, with 11 bases remaining between them. The germline V gene encodes CDR1 SGHTA and CDR2 FQGTGA. Here the CDR3 DNA reads TGTGCCAGCAGCCTGACTTATCTCACCGGGGAGCTGTTTTTT. Protein: CASSLTYLTGELFF.

This clonotype has at least ten counts. The rearrangement uses TRBV6-5 and TRBJ2-5; tentative D call: TRBD2 (8 bases). The V and J ends lost 6 bases and 5 bases respectively, with 22 bases between them. The CDR3 has 16 amino acids. Germline assignment: CDR1 MNHEY and CDR2 SVGAGI. The CDR3 DNA is TGTGCCAGCAGCCCACAGGGGCAGCGGGGGACGGAGACCCAGTACTTC. Its protein is CASSPQGQRGTETQYF.

Many counts were recorded for this clonotype. The chain combines TRBV5-6 with TRBJ2-7, with D unresolved. Trimming removed 6 bases at V and 0 bases at J, with 16 bases between. CDR1 is SGHDT and CDR2 is YYEEEE in the germline V gene. This CDR3 comprises 15 residues. The CDR3 is CASTLYSAVSYEQYF. DNA for the CDR3: TGTGCCAGCACCCTCTACAGCGCCGTCTCCTACGAGCAGTACTTC.